The present TCR beta chain was sequenced within a study of blood T cell repertoires in COVID-19. With 5 bases clipped from V and 3 bases from J, the junction kept 3 bases outside the gene matches. The CDR3 loop spans 15 amino acids. Germline V lookup: CDR1 MDHEN, CDR2 SYDVKM. TCRdb keeps only in-frame clones here, not all; method: immunoSEQ multiplex PCR. The table lists about 73,000 clones, about 74% of them singletons, with approximately 2.5% in the top ten. This TCR was sampled from a man aged 65 to 85 with COVID-19, enrolled during active disease. Source material: peripheral blood. V is TRBV28 and J is TRBJ2-1, with TRBD1 matching 11 bases. The CDR3 DNA is TGTGCCAGCAGTAGGACAGGGGGCTTCTACAATGAGCAGTTCTTC. Its translation: CASSRTGGFYNEQFF.